These 25 T cell receptor beta chains were all obtained from the same sample, sequenced in a study of CXCR3-negative and CXCR3-positive naive CD8 T cells. UMI-labeled 5' RACE yielded the TRB cDNA libraries. TCRdb re-called the 5' RACE reads; every CDR3 protein appears as one record, without DNA. The sample table includes around 8,400 distinct CDR3 sequences. Sequenced: naive CXCR3- CD8+ T cells from blood. Specified subset: CD45RO-CCR7+CD27+CD95- naive CD8+ T cells lacking CXCR3 (TNR3-). These receptors all come from a human donor in good health. Some clones in this sample may be carry-over from other donors' samples.

The J gene is TRBJ2-1, the V gene TRBV5-4; TCRdb's D call, TRBD2, is unchecked because there is no DNA. Germline V lookup: CDR1 SGHNT, CDR2 YYREEE (reference sequence). This CDR3 is built from 14 residues. CDR3 amino acids: CASSSSGSHNEQFF.

The chain joins TRBV29-1 to TRBJ2-7; the TRBD1 assignment by TCRdb is unverifiable without DNA. CDR3 length: 11 residues. Germline assignment: CDR1 SQVTM and CDR2 ANQGSEA. This CDR3 is CSYGTGKGQYF.

The CDR3 protein is CASSPSSSVSQPQHF. V and J are TRBV4-1 and TRBJ1-5. The CDR3 is 15 amino acids. CDR1 is MGHRA, CDR2 YSYEKL, per germline.

V gene TRBV29-1 combines with J gene TRBJ2-5; without DNA, the TCRdb call of TRBD1 cannot be checked. CDR3 length equals 14 residues. Germline CDR1 and CDR2: SQVTM and ANQGSEA. CDR3 sequence reads: CSVDGGALLETQYF.

Considering frequency, this clonotype is medium-sized. This chain joins TRBV5-1 and TRBJ1-1. The germline gives CDR1 SGHRS, CDR2 YFSETQ. The CDR3 is 14 amino acids. CDR3 protein: CASSGGVLGTEAFF.

The V gene is TRBV9, the J gene TRBJ2-1; TCRdb's assignment of TRBD2 cannot be checked, as there is no DNA. The CDR3 extends over 18 amino acids. Looked up from germline, CDR1 is SGDLS and CDR2 is YYNGEE. The CDR3 here is CASSTGTSGRRLWNEQFF.

This clonotype is classed as medium-sized by frequency. The chain recombines TRBV12-3 or TRBV12-4 with TRBJ2-3; TCRdb designates TRBD2, a call that cannot be tested without DNA. This CDR3 spans 16 amino acids. Here the CDR3 reads CASSPTGGSDTDTQYF.

CDR3 sequence: CASSFTEGASNQPQHF. The gene calls are TRBV7-9 and TRBJ1-5; TCRdb's assignment of TRBD1 cannot be checked, as there is no DNA. The CDR3 loop spans 16 amino acids. The germline CDR1 and CDR2 sequences are SEHNR and FQNEAQ (reference sequence).

The chain uses TRBV29-1 and TRBJ2-1. Germline V gene data show CDR1 as SQVTM and CDR2 as ANQGSEA. The CDR3 runs 16 residues. The CDR3 loop is CSVEDPGLPSYNEQFF.

Measured by frequency, this clonotype is medium-sized (0.01 to 0.1%). The chain couples TRBV29-1 to TRBJ1-1. CDR3 size: 12 residues. Germline CDR1 reads SQVTM; CDR2 reads ANQGSEA. CDR3 residues: CSAKDRNPEAFF.

The CDR3 loop reads CASSQESTSGYYEQYF. The rearrangement joins TRBV4-2 to TRBJ2-7; the D gene TCRdb calls, TRBD2, cannot be checked with no DNA. The germline V gene has CDR1 LGHNA and CDR2 YNFKEQ. The CDR3 contains 16 residues.

This chain links TRBV29-1 with TRBJ2-1; the TCRdb call, TRBD2, lacks DNA for checking. This CDR3 has 12 amino acids. Looked up from germline, CDR1 is SQVTM and CDR2 is ANQGSEA. The CDR3 spells CSVEGLRREQFF.

This clonotype is classed as medium-sized by frequency. The gene calls are TRBV10-3 and TRBJ2-7; TCRdb gives TRBD2 as the D gene, but with no DNA this cannot be confirmed. The germline V gene encodes CDR1 ENHRY and CDR2 SYGVKD. The CDR3 consists of 15 residues. The CDR3 reads CAISDQRERTYEQYF.

According to its frequency, this clonotype is medium-sized (0.01 to 0.1%). The chain uses TRBV11-3 and TRBJ2-2; there is no DNA to check the TCRdb D call of TRBD1. Germline assignment: CDR1 SGHNT and CDR2 YENEEA. There are 17 residues in the CDR3. CDR3 protein: CASSDESKTGPTGELFF.

This chain connects TRBV6-5 to TRBJ1-4. The CDR3 totals 15 residues. Germline V lookup: CDR1 MNHEY, CDR2 SVGAGI. The chain's CDR3 is CASSYRSATNEKLFF.

The chain couples TRBV12-5 to TRBJ2-2; TCRdb lists TRBD2, though no DNA is available to test this call. This CDR3 is built from 21 residues. Germline values: CDR1 LGHNT, CDR2 FRNRAP. The CDR3 sequence: CARGLVTGQSGGPSNTGELFF.

V usage is TRBV4-1 and J usage is TRBJ2-5; TCRdb reports TRBD1, a call that lacks DNA to check it against. The CDR3 is 15 residues long. CDR1 is MGHRA and CDR2 is YSYEKL in the germline V gene. The CDR3 loop reads CASSALDRGLETQYF.

J is TRBJ2-7 and V is TRBV20-1. In germline, CDR1 is DFQATT, CDR2 SNEGSKA (reference sequence). This CDR3 spans 14 amino acids. The CDR3 region is CSAPDFRPSYEQYF.

In terms of frequency, this clonotype is medium-sized. The chain has TRBV5-1 and TRBJ2-7. CDR1 is SGHRS and CDR2 is YFSETQ in the germline V gene. The CDR3 has 11 residues. CDR3 residues: CASSSDNEQYF.

This clonotype is deemed medium-sized (0.01 to 0.1%) by its frequency. The chain carries TRBV12-3 or TRBV12-4 and TRBJ2-7; TCRdb names TRBD1, which stays unverified in the absence of DNA. The CDR3 sequence is 11 residues long. Here the CDR3 reads CASSPGYEQYF.

The gene calls are TRBV28 and TRBJ2-7; the TRBD2 assignment by TCRdb is unverifiable without DNA. In germline, CDR1 is MDHEN, CDR2 SYDVKM. There are 14 residues in the CDR3. The CDR3 sequence: CASALRDYPYEQYF.

Judged by frequency, this clonotype is medium-sized. This sequence joins TRBV11-2 and TRBJ2-2; TCRdb calls TRBD2, which cannot be checked without DNA. There are 14 residues in the CDR3. Germline CDR1 and CDR2: SGHAT and FQNNGV. The CDR3 region is CASIHQRGTGELFF.

The genes are TRBV5-1 and TRBJ1-1; TCRdb lists TRBD1, though no DNA is available to test this call. Looked up from germline, CDR1 is SGHRS and CDR2 is YFSETQ. CDR3 length: 13 amino acids. CDR3 loop: CASGGIMNTEAFF.

V usage is TRBV10-2 and J usage is TRBJ2-7; TCRdb names TRBD2, which stays unverified in the absence of DNA. CDR1 is WSHSY and CDR2 is SAAADI in the germline V gene. The CDR3 loop spans 13 amino acids. CDR3 sequence reads: CASSGGLTYEQYF.

The rearrangement links TRBV29-1 to TRBJ2-3; the D call from TCRdb, TRBD2, cannot be confirmed without DNA. This CDR3 has 14 amino acids. Per the germline V gene, CDR1 is SQVTM and CDR2 is ANQGSEA. This chain's CDR3 is CSVESSGTTDTQYF.